This T cell receptor beta chain was obtained from a study of CD8 T cells in Susac syndrome. Study in general: Intravenous immunoglobulin alone or corticosteroids were being given to patients with Susac syndrome at blood draw, unless they were therapy-naive.

The germline V gene has CDR1 MRHNA and CDR2 SNTAGT. Trimming shortened V by 4 bases and J by 4 bases, and 16 bases separated the two germline ends. The CDR3 sequence is 15 residues long. The RNA input was roughly 0.5 to 1 ug, and it was reverse transcribed with random hexamers. TCRdb re-called the immunoSEQ multiplex PCR reads with MiXCR, one entry per CDR3 protein. The sample shows about 180,000 distinct CDR3 sequences, 90% to 97% of them seen only once. Specimen: CD4+ T cells from PBMCs. This TCR came from a human donor with Susac syndrome. The chain recombines TRBV6-4 with TRBJ1-1; no definite D call. The CDR3 loop reads CASSARPESSTEAFF. The CDR3 coding sequence is TGTGCCAGCAGTGCTAGACCGGAATCGAGCACTGAAGCTTTCTTT.